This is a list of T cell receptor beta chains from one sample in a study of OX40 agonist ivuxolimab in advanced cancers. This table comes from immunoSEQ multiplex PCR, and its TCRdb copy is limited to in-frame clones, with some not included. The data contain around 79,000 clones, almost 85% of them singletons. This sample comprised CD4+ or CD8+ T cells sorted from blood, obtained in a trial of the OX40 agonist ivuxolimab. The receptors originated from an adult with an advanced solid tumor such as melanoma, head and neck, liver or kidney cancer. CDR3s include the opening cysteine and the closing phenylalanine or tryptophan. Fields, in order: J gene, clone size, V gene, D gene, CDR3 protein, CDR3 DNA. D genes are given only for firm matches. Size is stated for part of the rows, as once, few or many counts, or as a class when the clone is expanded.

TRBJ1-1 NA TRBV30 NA CAWSEDITEAFF TGTGCCTGGAGTGAGGACATCACTGAAGCTTTCTTT
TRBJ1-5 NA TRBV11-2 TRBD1 CASSLDGTGNQPQHF TGTGCCAGCAGCTTAGACGGGACAGGCAATCAGCCCCAGCATTTT
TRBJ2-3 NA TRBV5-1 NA CASSLPGRGPTQYF TGCGCCAGCAGCTTGCCGGGACGGGGTCCGACGCAGTATTTT
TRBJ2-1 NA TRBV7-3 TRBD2 CASSSPAGTSGGPYNEQFF TGTGCCAGCAGCTCTCCAGCCGGGACTAGCGGGGGGCCGTACAATGAGCAGTTCTTC
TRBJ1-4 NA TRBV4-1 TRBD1 CASSQVRTGEKLFF TGCGCCAGCAGCCAAGTACGGACAGGTGAAAAACTGTTTTTT
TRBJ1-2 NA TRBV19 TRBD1 CATVGQGSKYYGYTF TGTGCCACCGTGGGACAGGGCTCCAAATACTATGGCTACACCTTC
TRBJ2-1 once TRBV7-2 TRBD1 CASSLMDRGEQFF TGTGCCAGCAGCTTAATGGACAGGGGTGAGCAGTTCTTC
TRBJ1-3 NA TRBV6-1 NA CASSEGAGVYWDTIYF TGTGCCAGCAGTGAAGGGGCGGGGGTCTATTGGGACACCATATATTTT
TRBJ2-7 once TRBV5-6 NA CASSRREGAYEQYF TGTGCCAGCAGCCGTAGGGAAGGGGCGTACGAGCAGTACTTC
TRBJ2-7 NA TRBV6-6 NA CASGEAAYEQYF TGTGCCAGCGGGGAAGCGGCGTACGAGCAGTACTTC
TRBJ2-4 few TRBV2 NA CASSRGGSGRNIQYF TGTGCCAGCAGCAGGGGGGGAAGTGGAAGAAACATTCAGTACTTC
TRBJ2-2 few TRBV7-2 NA CASSFHGSGELFF TGTGCCAGCAGCTTCCACGGTTCAGGGGAGCTGTTTTTT
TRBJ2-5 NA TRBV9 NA CASSTGAPSGQETQYF TGTGCCAGCTCAACGGGGGCCCCCTCGGGTCAAGAGACCCAGTACTTC
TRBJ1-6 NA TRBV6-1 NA CASPAADNSPLHF TGTGCCAGCCCCGCCGCCGATAATTCACCCCTCCACTTT
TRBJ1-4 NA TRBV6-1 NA CASRRRRDEKLFF TGTGCCAGCAGACGTAGGAGGGATGAAAAACTGTTTTTT
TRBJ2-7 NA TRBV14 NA CASSQGLGGTAPREQYF TGTGCCAGCAGCCAGGGGCTGGGAGGGACAGCCCCCAGAGAGCAGTACTTC
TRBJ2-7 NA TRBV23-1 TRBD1 CASSQSGNRGTKQYF TGCGCCAGCAGTCAATCTGGTAACAGGGGAACGAAGCAGTACTTC
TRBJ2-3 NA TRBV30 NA CAWSVGQGETDTQYF TGTGCCTGGAGTGTCGGCCAGGGAGAAACAGATACGCAGTATTTT
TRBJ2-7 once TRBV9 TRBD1 CASSPRTGGYEQYF TGTGCCAGCAGCCCACGGACAGGGGGCTACGAGCAGTACTTC
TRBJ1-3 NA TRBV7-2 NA CASSLGKQGVNTIYF TGTGCCAGCAGCTTAGGGAAACAGGGTGTGAACACCATATATTTT
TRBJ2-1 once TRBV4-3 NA CASSQEGRYNEQFF TGCGCCAGCAGCCAAGAGGGCCGCTACAATGAGCAGTTCTTC
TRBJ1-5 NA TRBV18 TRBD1 CASSPGTGANQPQHF TGTGCCAGCTCACCAGGGACAGGAGCAAATCAGCCCCAGCATTTT
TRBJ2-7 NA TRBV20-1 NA CSARKNYEQYF TGCAGTGCTAGGAAAAACTACGAGCAGTACTTC
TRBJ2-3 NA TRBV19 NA CASNPGTIQGDTQYF TGTGCCAGTAATCCCGGGACAATCCAGGGAGATACGCAGTATTTT
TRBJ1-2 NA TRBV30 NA CASYSWANYGYTF TGTGCCTCTTATTCTTGGGCTAACTATGGCTACACCTTC
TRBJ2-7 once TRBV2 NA CASSDNLAYEQYF TGTGCCAGCAGTGACAACCTCGCCTACGAGCAGTACTTC
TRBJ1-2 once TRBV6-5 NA CASSSSNSGDYGYTF TGTGCCAGCAGCTCCTCCAATTCGGGGGACTATGGCTACACCTTC
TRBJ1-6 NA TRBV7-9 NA CASSLASEYSPLHF TGTGCCAGCAGCTTAGCGTCGGAGTATTCACCCCTCCACTTT
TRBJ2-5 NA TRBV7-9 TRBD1 CASSDRAAETQYF TGTGCCAGCAGCGACAGGGCCGCAGAGACCCAGTACTTC
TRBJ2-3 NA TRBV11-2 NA CASSSQVDTQYF TGTGCCAGCAGTTCACAGGTAGATACGCAGTATTTT
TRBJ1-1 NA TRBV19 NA CASSITGLNTEAFF TGTGCCAGTAGTATTACAGGGTTGAACACTGAAGCTTTCTTT
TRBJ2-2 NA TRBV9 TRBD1 CASTGGGGQGWVGELFF TGTGCCAGCACCGGCGGAGGAGGACAGGGGTGGGTCGGGGAGCTGTTTTTT
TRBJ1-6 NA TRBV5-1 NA CASSLGGGDSPLHF TGCGCCAGCAGCTTGGGGGGCGGGGATTCACCCCTCCACTTT
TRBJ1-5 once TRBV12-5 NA CASGLVLGRLNQPQHF TGTGCTAGTGGTTTGGTACTCGGACGGTTGAATCAGCCCCAGCATTTT
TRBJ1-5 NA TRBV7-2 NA CASSQSGYNQPQHF TGTGCCAGCAGCCAGTCAGGGTACAATCAGCCCCAGCATTTT
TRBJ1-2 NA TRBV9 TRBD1 CASSATGVYGYTF TGTGCCAGCAGCGCTACAGGGGTTTATGGCTACACCTTC
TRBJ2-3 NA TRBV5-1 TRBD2 CASSAGLAGDTQYF TGCGCCAGCAGCGCGGGACTAGCGGGAGATACGCAGTATTTT
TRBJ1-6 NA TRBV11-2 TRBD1 CASSSVRDSNSPLHF TGTGCCAGCAGCTCCGTCCGGGACAGCAATTCACCCCTCCACTTT
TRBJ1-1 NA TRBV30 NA CAWSVWSRTEAFF TGTGCCTGGAGTGTCTGGTCGCGTACTGAAGCTTTCTTT
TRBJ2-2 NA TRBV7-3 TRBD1 CASNPGQSTGELFF TGTGCCAGCAACCCGGGACAGAGCACCGGGGAGCTGTTTTTT
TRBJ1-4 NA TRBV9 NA CASSRRGEKLFF TGTGCCAGCAGTAGACGGGGGGAAAAACTGTTTTTT
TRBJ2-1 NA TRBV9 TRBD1 CASSPRQGAAFEQFF TGTGCCAGCAGCCCCCGTCAGGGGGCAGCCTTTGAGCAGTTCTTC
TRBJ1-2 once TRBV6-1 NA CASASNVAGYTF TGTGCCAGCGCTTCAAACGTCGCTGGCTACACCTTC
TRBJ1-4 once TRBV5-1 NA CASSSAVANEKLFF TGCGCCAGCAGCTCCGCTGTAGCTAATGAAAAACTGTTTTTT
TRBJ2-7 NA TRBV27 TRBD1 CASMAWDRGTYEQYF TGTGCCAGCATGGCGTGGGACAGGGGGACCTACGAGCAGTACTTC
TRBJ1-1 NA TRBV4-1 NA CASSHGTLTDTEAFF TGCGCCAGCAGCCACGGGACGCTAACCGACACTGAAGCTTTCTTT
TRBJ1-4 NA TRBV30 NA CAAGSGMDEKLFF TGTGCCGCAGGGAGCGGGATGGATGAAAAACTGTTTTTT
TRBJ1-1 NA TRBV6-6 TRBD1 CASSFQGGNTEAFF TGTGCCAGCAGTTTTCAGGGGGGGAACACTGAAGCTTTCTTT
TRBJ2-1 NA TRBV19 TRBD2 CASSIGGTSGRDEQFF TGTGCCAGTAGTATAGGTGGGACTAGCGGAAGGGATGAGCAGTTCTTC
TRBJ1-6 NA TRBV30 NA CAWSASFNSPLHF TGTGCCTGGAGTGCGAGTTTTAATTCACCCCTCCACTTT
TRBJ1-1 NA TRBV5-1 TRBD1 CASSGGQLNTEAFF TGCGCCAGCAGCGGGGGACAGCTCAACACTGAAGCTTTCTTT
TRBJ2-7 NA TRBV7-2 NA CASLLSGRAYEQYF TGTGCCAGCCTCCTAAGCGGCAGGGCCTACGAGCAGTACTTC
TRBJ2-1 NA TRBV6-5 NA CASSYSYLSYNEQFF TGTGCCAGCAGTTACTCGTACCTCTCCTACAATGAGCAGTTCTTC
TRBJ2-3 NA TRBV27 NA CASSIQSLGWDTQYF TGTGCCAGCAGCATACAATCGTTGGGTTGGGATACGCAGTATTTT
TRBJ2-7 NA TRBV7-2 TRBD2 CASRLAASYEQYF TGTGCCAGCAGACTAGCGGCTTCCTACGAGCAGTACTTC
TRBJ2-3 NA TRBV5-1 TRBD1 CASSWDRSTDTQYF TGCGCCAGCAGCTGGGACAGAAGCACAGATACGCAGTATTTT
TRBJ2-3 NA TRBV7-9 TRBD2 CASSPLSSGGPTSTDTQYF TGTGCCAGCAGCCCTTTGTCTAGCGGGGGGCCCACTAGCACAGATACGCAGTATTTT
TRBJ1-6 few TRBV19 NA CASSIGPPNSPLHF TGTGCCAGTAGTATAGGACCGCCAAATTCACCCCTCCACTTT